This T cell receptor (beta chain) was found in a study of cytomegalovirus exposure and HLA in healthy donors. In regard to this clone: Its antigen is currently unknown.

In the PCR, 60 Vbeta and 13 Jbeta primers were used. Some clones are missing from TCRdb's copy, which holds only in-frame ones; the method was immunoSEQ multiplex PCR. The sample table sets out 75,000 to 85,000 clones. CDR1 MNHEY and CDR2 SVGAGI come from the germline V gene. The CDR3 sequence is 13 residues long. V trimming: 7 bases; J trimming: 3 bases; junction bases outside the gene matches: 1. Regarding the study as a whole: Most of the TCR beta V segments (in an earlier analysis) were productive either about 87% or about 30% of the time.

The source material was PBMCs. The clonotype originates from a man aged 50 to 59 in good health and CMV-seronegative. The rearrangement links TRBV6-5 to TRBJ2-1; 9 nucleotides match TRBD2. The CDR3 DNA sequence: TGTGCCAGCATGACTAGCGGCTACAATGAGCAGTTCTTC. It is translated as CASMTSGYNEQFF.